A selection of T cell receptor beta chains follows, all from one sample in a study of T cell responses to AZD1222 COVID-19 vaccine. Sequencing was performed with immunoSEQ multiplex PCR; in TCRdb, only in-frame clones are kept and a portion is missing. Of 57,000 or so clones detected, 81% appear once; the ten largest clones hold 26%. Sequencing used peripheral blood, obtained 28 days after the second AZD1222 dose. The source of these receptors is an adult who received the AZD1222 COVID-19 vaccine. The CDR3 runs from the conserved cysteine through the conserved F or W. A D gene is named only where the DNA matches it firmly. Clone size, where shown, is once, few, many, or a class for clones that have expanded.

NA	NA	17	TRBV12-5	TRBJ2-5	TGTGCTAGTGGTCCCGGCCAGGGAAACCCTCTCCAAGAGACCCAGTACTTC	CASGPGQGNPLQETQYF
once	TRBD1	16	TRBV7-3	TRBJ2-6	TGTGCCAGCAGCCTTCGGACAGGGTCTGGGGCCAACGTCCTGACTTTC	CASSLRTGSGANVLTF
medium-sized	NA	12	TRBV14	TRBJ1-2	TGTGCCAGCAGCCAAGTAGGCCGGGGCTACACCTTC	CASSQVGRGYTF
few	NA	16	TRBV2	TRBJ2-2	TGTGCCAGCCGAGGAAGGTCGCAGGGGAACACCGGGGAGCTGTTTTTT	CASRGRSQGNTGELFF
NA	NA	11	TRBV18	TRBJ1-1	TGTGCCAGCTCACTCGACCTTGAAGCTTTCTTT	CASSLDLEAFF
NA	NA	15	TRBV7-3	TRBJ1-3	TGTGCCAGCAGCTTAGTGTCATCCTCTGGAAACACCATATATTTT	CASSLVSSSGNTIYF
few	TRBD2	15	TRBV6-2/TRBV6-3	TRBJ2-1	TGTGCCAGCAGCAGCAGACTAGCGGGAGGGGATGAGCAGTTCTTC	CASSSRLAGGDEQFF
few	NA	14	TRBV4-3	TRBJ1-4	TGCGCCAGCAGCCAAGGCCAGGGTAATGAAAAACTGTTTTTT	CASSQGQGNEKLFF
NA	TRBD1	14	TRBV9	TRBJ2-7	TGTGCCAGCAGCCCCGGGACAGGATATTACGAGCAGTACTTC	CASSPGTGYYEQYF
NA	TRBD2	14	TRBV27	TRBJ2-3	TGTGCCAGCGCTATAGCGGGAGGGTTGGATACGCAGTATTTT	CASAIAGGLDTQYF
few	NA	12	TRBV19	TRBJ2-4	TGTGCCAGTAGTATAGAAGAGAGCATTCAGTACTTC	CASSIEESIQYF
NA	NA	12	TRBV28	TRBJ1-5	TGTGCCAGCAGTTTATATGCCGGGGGGGTGCATTTT	CASSLYAGGVHF
NA	NA	11	TRBV7-9	TRBJ1-1	TGTGCCAGCGGAGAGGGACGGGAAGCTTTCTTT	CASGEGREAFF
few	TRBD2	16	TRBV7-8	TRBJ2-1	TGTGCCAGCAGCCCCCGTGTAGCGGGAGTGCAGAATGAGCAGTTCTTC	CASSPRVAGVQNEQFF
NA	TRBD1	13	TRBV4-2	TRBJ2-7	TGTGCCAGCAGCCAGACAGGGACCTACGAGCAGTACTTC	CASSQTGTYEQYF
NA	TRBD1	16	TRBV7-6	TRBJ2-5	TGTGCCAGCAGCTTAGTAGTTGGGCAGGGGGCCGAGACCCAGTACTTC	CASSLVVGQGAETQYF
once	TRBD2	15	TRBV19	TRBJ2-1	TGTGCCAGTAGCGCGGGAGGGCCGTCCTACAATGAGCAGTTCTTC	CASSAGGPSYNEQFF
NA	TRBD2	15	TRBV7-2	TRBJ2-7	TGTGCCAGCAGCTTAGCGTCTAGCGGTCCCTACGAGCAGTACTTC	CASSLASSGPYEQYF
NA	NA	15	TRBV7-9	TRBJ2-7	TGTGCCAGCAGCTTAGGCAGGGGAAAGGGTTACGAGCAGTACTTC	CASSLGRGKGYEQYF
few	TRBD1	14	TRBV19	TRBJ2-3	TGTGCCAGTAGAGGGACAGCAGACCCAGATACGCAGTATTTT	CASRGTADPDTQYF
NA	NA	14	TRBV19	TRBJ2-1	TGTGCCACCCTCCCGGGTCTGGGGTACAATGAGCAGTTCTTC	CATLPGLGYNEQFF
NA	TRBD2	17	TRBV2	TRBJ2-2	TGTGCCAGCAGTGAACGGCTAGCGGGGCCCCTAACCGGGGAGCTGTTTTTT	CASSERLAGPLTGELFF
NA	TRBD2	17	TRBV19	TRBJ2-1	TGTGCCAGTAGTATCAGGGGACTAGCGGTCTCCTACAATGAGCAGTTCTTC	CASSIRGLAVSYNEQFF
NA	NA	14	TRBV18	TRBJ2-7	TGTGCCAGCTCACCCTATGCGAGCTCCTACGAGCAGTACTTC	CASSPYASSYEQYF
NA	NA	13	TRBV5-4	TRBJ2-7	TGTGCCTTCCAATGGCAGGGCTCCTACGAGCAGTACTTC	CAFQWQGSYEQYF
few	NA	14	TRBV2	TRBJ1-1	TGTGCCGGGGTCCCCAACGGGATGAACACTGAAGCTTTCTTT	CAGVPNGMNTEAFF
NA	NA	13	TRBV19	TRBJ2-3	TGTGCCAGTGGGGAATCCGGCACAGATACGCAGTATTTT	CASGESGTDTQYF
NA	NA	14	TRBV7-9	TRBJ2-3	TGTGCCAGCAGCTTAGACAGGACTCTAGATACGCAGTATTTT	CASSLDRTLDTQYF
NA	NA	13	TRBV11-1	TRBJ2-1	TGTGCCAGCAGCACCGACGAGGCTGATGAGCAGTTCTTC	CASSTDEADEQFF
NA	NA	16	TRBV19	TRBJ1-1	TGTGCCAGTAGTAGGTCGAGTCTGGCAGGGAGCACTGAAGCTTTCTTT	CASSRSSLAGSTEAFF
NA	NA	11	TRBV6-5	TRBJ2-1	TGTGCCAGCCAGACTAACAATGAGCAGTTCTTC	CASQTNNEQFF